Listed here are 12 T cell receptor beta chains from one sample, sequenced in a study of blood T cell repertoires in COVID-19. The repertoire was sequenced with immunoSEQ multiplex PCR; TCRdb's copy has only in-frame clones and lacks some. Altogether fewer than 250,000 clones are present, more than 85% being singletons, with the ten largest covering approximately 1.1%. What was sequenced was peripheral blood. These receptors originate from a young man with acute or convalescent COVID-19.

The chain carries TRBV28 and TRBJ2-7; D might be TRBD1 (6 bases). The CDR3 has 12 amino acids. Germline values: CDR1 MDHEN, CDR2 SYDVKM. Trimming left V 11 bases short and J 4 bases short, with 15 bases between. This chain's CDR3 is CAHLPQGYEQYF. In DNA form, the CDR3 reads TGTGCCCACCTCCCCCAGGGGTACGAGCAGTACTTC.

The chain combines TRBV5-1 with TRBJ2-7, with 9 bases that match TRBD1. CDR3 size: 14 residues. Germline CDR1 is SGHRS and CDR2 is YFSETQ. With 4 bases clipped from V and 5 bases from J, the junction kept 7 bases outside the gene matches. CDR3: CASSRGGQGNEQYF. The CDR3 nucleotides read TGCGCCAGCAGCCGCGGGGGACAGGGTAACGAGCAGTACTTC.

The V gene is TRBV21-1, the J gene TRBJ1-1; the table's D call TRBD1 went unverified against the DNA. TRBV21-1 is flagged as a pseudogene. This CDR3 is built from 10 residues. CDR3 in amino acids: CASSKIKAFF. The CDR3 region has the DNA TGTGCCAGCAGCAAAATCAAAGCTTTCTTT.

The chain combines TRBV19 with TRBJ2-7, with D possibly TRBD2 on 5 matching bases. The germline V gene encodes CDR1 LNHDA and CDR2 SQIVND (reference sequence). V lost 1 base and J lost 4, with 5 bases in between. CDR3 length: 12 amino acids. DNA for the CDR3: TGTGCCAGTAGTATAGGGACTTACGAGCAGTACTTC. It specifies CASSIGTYEQYF.

The chain combines TRBV19 with TRBJ1-2, with D maybe TRBD1 (6 bases). V was cut by 5 bases and J by 8 bases, with 15 bases left in between. Germline V gene data show CDR1 as LNHDA and CDR2 as SQIVND (reference sequence). The CDR3 runs 13 residues. The DNA for the CDR3 is TGTGCCAGTAGTGACAGGATGTTGGAGGGCTACACCTTC. Residues: CASSDRMLEGYTF.

The chain joins TRBV5-4 to TRBJ2-7; 7 bases align to TRBD1. The CDR3 is made up of 14 amino acids. Germline assignment: CDR1 SGHNT and CDR2 YYREEE (reference sequence). The trim removed 1 base at V and 3 bases at J, leaving 4 bases unmatched. The CDR3 DNA sequence: TGTGCCAGCAGCTTGAGGGGGCGCATCTACGAGCAGTACTTC. Translating gives CASSLRGRIYEQYF.

The rearrangement joins TRBV6-2 or TRBV6-3 to TRBJ2-1; TRBD2 matches 13 bases. This CDR3 contains 16 residues. V shed 0 bases and J 9 bases; nucleotides not matched to a gene: 5. Germline CDR1 reads MNHEY; CDR2 reads SVGEGT. The CDR3 coding sequence is TGTGCCAGCAGTTACTCTACTAGCGGGAGGGCCGTTGAGCAGTTCTTC. This encodes CASSYSTSGRAVEQFF.

The V call is TRBV4-1, the J call TRBJ2-2, with a tentative D call TRBD1 (6 bases). Germline CDR1 MGHRA, CDR2 YSYEKL. V was pared by 0 bases and J by 6 bases, with 23 bases between. The CDR3 has 19 amino acids. In DNA, the CDR3 is TGCGCCAGCAGCCAAGACCCCTCTTTAGCAGGGGTGAGGGCCGGGGAGCTGTTTTTT. Protein: CASSQDPSLAGVRAGELFF.

The chain couples TRBV6-5 to TRBJ1-5; TRBD1 agrees at 7 bases. J gave up 6 bases and V 6 bases, and 8 bases lay outside the gene matches. Germline assignment: CDR1 MNHEY and CDR2 SVGAGI. The CDR3 length is 14 residues. This chain's CDR3 is CASSRRDRTQPQHF. In DNA form, the CDR3 reads TGTGCCAGCAGCCGCCGGGACAGAACTCAGCCCCAGCATTTT.

This sequence joins TRBV16 and TRBJ1-6; tentatively, D is TRBD1 (5 bases). This CDR3 contains 17 residues. V was shortened by 0 bases and J by 9 bases, with 18 bases between the two germline ends. Per the germline V gene, CDR1 is KGHSY and CDR2 is FQNENV. CDR3 in amino acids: CASSQSPTGAKGSPLHF. The CDR3 DNA is TGTGCCAGCAGCCAATCCCCAACTGGGGCTAAAGGTTCACCCCTCCACTTT.

The chain combines TRBV19 with TRBJ2-5; 15 nucleotides agree with TRBD2. The CDR3 is 15 residues long. Germline trimming cut 4 bases from V and 5 bases from J; bases unmatched to any gene: 2. The germline CDR1 and CDR2 sequences are LNHDA and SQIVND (reference sequence). The CDR3: CASSKGTSGRETQYF. The CDR3 region has the DNA TGTGCCAGTAGTAAAGGGACTAGCGGGAGGGAGACCCAGTACTTC.

V usage is TRBV7-2 and J usage is TRBJ1-1; TRBD1 might be the D (6 bases). Germline V gene lookup returns CDR1 SGHTA and CDR2 FQGNSA. V was cut by 5 bases and J by 4 bases, with 17 bases left in between. The CDR3 sequence is 15 residues long. CDR3 sequence: CASSITGTRGTEAFF. DNA for the CDR3: TGTGCCAGCAGCATAACCGGGACAAGGGGCACTGAAGCTTTCTTT.